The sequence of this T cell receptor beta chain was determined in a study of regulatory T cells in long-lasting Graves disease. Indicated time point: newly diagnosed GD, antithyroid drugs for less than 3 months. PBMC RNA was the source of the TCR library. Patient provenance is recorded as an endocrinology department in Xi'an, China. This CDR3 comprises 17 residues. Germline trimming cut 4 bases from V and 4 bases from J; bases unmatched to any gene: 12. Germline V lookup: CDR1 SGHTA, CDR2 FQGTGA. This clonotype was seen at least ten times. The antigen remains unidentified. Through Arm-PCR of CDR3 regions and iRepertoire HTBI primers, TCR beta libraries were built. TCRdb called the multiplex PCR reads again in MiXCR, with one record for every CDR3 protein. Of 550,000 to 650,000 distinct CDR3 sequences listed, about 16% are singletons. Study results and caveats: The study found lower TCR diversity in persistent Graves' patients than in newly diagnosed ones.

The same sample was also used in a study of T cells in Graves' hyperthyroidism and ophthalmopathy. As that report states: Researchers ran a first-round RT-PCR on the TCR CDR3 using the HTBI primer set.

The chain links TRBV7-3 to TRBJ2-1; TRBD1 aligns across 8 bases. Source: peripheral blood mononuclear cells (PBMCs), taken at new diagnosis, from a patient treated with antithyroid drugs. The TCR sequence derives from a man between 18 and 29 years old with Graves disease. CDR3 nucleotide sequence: TGTGCCAGCAGCTCCCAACCCAACAGGGGGTTTTACAATGAGCAGTTCTTC. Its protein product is CASSSQPNRGFYNEQFF.